This record concerns one TCR beta chain sequence. Trimming took off 2 bases at V and 3 bases at J, with 5 bases between the two ends. The CDR3 has 12 amino acids. Germline assignment: CDR1 SGHRS and CDR2 YFSETQ. This sample was taken from a study of OX40 agonist ivuxolimab in advanced cancers. Clones were sequenced by immunoSEQ multiplex PCR, and TCRdb holds only the in-frame ones, with some missing. The sample carries roughly 120,000 clones, about nine tenths recorded once. J is TRBJ1-1 and V is TRBV5-1, with D uncertain. Material: CD4+ or CD8+ T cells sorted from blood, obtained in a trial of the OX40 agonist ivuxolimab. This clonotype was obtained from an adult with an advanced solid tumor such as melanoma, head and neck, liver or kidney cancer. CDR3 coding DNA: TGCGCCAGCAGCTTAGATTACACTGAAGCTTTCTTT. It codes for CASSLDYTEAFF.